A single sample is the source of the 17 T cell receptor beta chains below, sequenced in a study of cytomegalovirus exposure and HLA in healthy donors. The PCR employed 60 Vbeta primers together with 13 Jbeta primers. The assay was immunoSEQ multiplex PCR, and TCRdb's table has in-frame clones only and misses some. With over 100,000 clones in the sample, the ten largest clones hold more than 1.5%. Sequencing used PBMCs. The receptors were sampled from a young man in good health and CMV-seronegative.

V usage is TRBV9 and J usage is TRBJ2-5; D remains unclear. V lost 0 bases and J lost 5, with 11 bases in between. This CDR3 has 14 amino acids. Germline V gene lookup returns CDR1 SGDLS and CDR2 YYNGEE. The CDR3 nucleotides are TGTGCCAGCAGCGTAGTTCCAAACGGGGAGACCCAGTACTTC. This sequence encodes CASSVVPNGETQYF.

In the case of this clone: Germline is not matched at one junction end, which may reflect a read error. The chain uses TRBV5-1 and TRBJ2-5; TRBD2 matches at 7 bases. The DNA matches TRBJ2-7 better at its end, which makes the J call doubtful. Germline V gene lookup returns CDR1 SGHRS and CDR2 YFSETQ. The CDR3 loop spans 14 amino acids. CDR3 in amino acids: CAGSPAGSSYEQYF. In DNA form, the CDR3 reads TGCGCCGGCAGTCCAGCGGGGAGCTCCTACGAGCAGTACTTC.

CDR3 nucleotides: TGTGCCAGTAGTATTGCGGGACAGGTAGAAGCTAACTATGGCTACACCTTC. Its translation: CASSIAGQVEANYGYTF. V usage is TRBV19 and J usage is TRBJ1-2; 8 positions agree with TRBD1. Trimming took 3 bases from V and 0 from J; bases not matched to a gene: 9. The CDR3 has 17 amino acids. The germline V gene has CDR1 LNHDA and CDR2 SQIVND (reference sequence).

The V and J genes are TRBV21-1 and TRBJ1-5. TRBV21-1 corresponds to a pseudogene. The CDR3 is made up of 14 amino acids. CDR3 nucleotides: TGTGCCAGCAGCAAAGGAGCCCCAAATCAGCCCCAGCATTTT. Translation: CASSKGAPNQPQHF.

The chain couples TRBV27 to TRBJ2-6; D is uncertain. Trimming pared 3 bases from V and 9 bases from J, leaving 9 bases between. CDR1 is MNHEY and CDR2 is SMNVEV in the germline V gene (reference sequence). The CDR3 extends over 13 amino acids. CDR3 coding DNA: TGTGCCAGCAGTTTCGCGAGGTTCAACGTCCTGACTTTC. This codes for CASSFARFNVLTF.

The chain is built from TRBV5-1 and TRBJ2-5; 9 bases line up with TRBD2. The J call is doubtful: the DNA matches TRBJ2-7 better. Germline CDR1 and CDR2: SGHRS and YFSETQ. The CDR3 loop spans 16 amino acids. CDR3 protein: CASSLGLAATSYEQYF. CDR3 sequence (DNA): TGCGCCAGCAGCTTGGGACTAGCGGCAACCTCCTACGAGCAGTACTTC.

This chain connects TRBV15 to TRBJ1-3; D may be TRBD1 (5 bases). This CDR3 region has 15 residues. The V and J ends lost 5 bases and 6 bases respectively, with 17 bases between them. CDR1 and CDR2 from the germline V gene are LNHNV and YYDKDF (reference sequence). The CDR3 nucleotides read TGTGCCACCAGCCCAACCCCGGGGGTCCTAAACACCATATATTTT. It encodes CATSPTPGVLNTIYF.

The rearrangement joins TRBV28 to TRBJ2-2, with 8 bases that match TRBD2. Trimming took 6 bases from V and 4 from J; bases not matched to a gene: 10. This CDR3 has 16 residues. The V gene's germline CDR1 is MDHEN and CDR2 SYDVKM. CDR3 residues: CASRPFSGTSTGELFF. The CDR3 region has the DNA TGTGCCAGCAGGCCTTTTTCCGGGACTAGCACCGGGGAGCTGTTTTTT. Together with reference TRBV28 and TRBJ2-2, the CDR3 gives the full variable domain: DVKVTQSSRYLVKRTGEKVFLECVQDMDHENMFWYRQDPGLGLRLIYFSYDVKMKEKGDIPEGYSVSREKKERFSLILESASTNQTSMYLCASRPFSGTSTGELFFGEGSRLTVL.

This chain uses TRBV19 with TRBJ2-7, with D maybe TRBD1 (5 bases). Germline V lookup: CDR1 LNHDA, CDR2 SQIVND (reference sequence). The CDR3 loop spans 13 amino acids. V shed 7 bases and J shed 1 base, with 11 bases lying between them. The CDR3 region is CASKLAGSYEQYF. The CDR3 nucleotides read TGTGCCAGTAAGCTGGCAGGGTCCTACGAGCAGTACTTC.

The chain employs TRBV9 and TRBJ2-5, with 8 nucleotides matching TRBD2. The CDR3 totals 15 residues. With V trimmed by 0 bases and J by 4 bases, 5 bases remained unmatched. Per the germline V gene, CDR1 is SGDLS and CDR2 is YYNGEE. The DNA of the CDR3 is TGTGCCAGCAGCGTAGAAGGGGGGACTAGAGAGACCCAGTACTTC. Translation: CASSVEGGTRETQYF. The full variable domain, its missing parts supplied by reference TRBV9 and TRBJ2-5, is DSGVTQTPKHLITATGQRVTLRCSPRSGDLSVYWYQQSLDQGLQFLIQYYNGEERAKGNILERFSAQQFPDLHSELNLSSLELGDSALYFCASSVEGGTRETQYFGPGTRLLVL.

Notes on this clone: The junction and the germline gene differ at one end; a read error may be behind it. V and J are TRBV29-1 and TRBJ2-7, with 9 bases lining up with TRBD1. CDR1 SQVTM and CDR2 ANQGSEA come from the germline V gene. The CDR3 extends over 13 amino acids. CDR3 residues: CGVAGQGSYEQYF. CDR3 DNA sequence: TGCGGCGTCGCGGGACAGGGATCCTACGAGCAGTACTTC.

V usage is TRBV2 and J usage is TRBJ2-1; 10 bases are shared with TRBD1. V shed 4 bases and J 6 bases; nucleotides not matched to a gene: 3. This CDR3 comprises 14 residues. Germline lookup yields CDR1 SNHLY and CDR2 FYNNEI. CDR3 protein: CASSVRTGGNEQFF. CDR3 DNA: TGTGCCAGCAGTGTTCGGACAGGGGGCAATGAGCAGTTCTTC.

V gene TRBV5-1 combines with J gene TRBJ2-1; TRBD1 matches at 7 bases. The ends lost 0 bases at V and 10 bases at J; junction bases unmatched: 4. This CDR3 contains 13 residues. Per the germline V gene, CDR1 is SGHRS and CDR2 is YFSETQ. As DNA, the CDR3 is TGCGCCAGCAGCTTGGGACAGGGCGACGAGCAGTTCTTC. It is translated as CASSLGQGDEQFF.

This chain's CDR3 is CASRAAVHQPQHF. The CDR3 region has the DNA TGTGCCAGCAGGGCGGCCGTCCATCAGCCCCAGCATTTT. The chain has TRBV2 and TRBJ1-5; D is unclear. Germline V lookup: CDR1 SNHLY, CDR2 FYNNEI. The CDR3 has 13 residues. The germline V and J ends were trimmed by 6 bases and 5 bases, with 11 bases remaining between them.

This rearrangement joins TRBV7-9 to TRBJ1-4; 7 bases fit TRBD1. Trimming at V came to 2 bases and at J to 5 bases, leaving 11 bases not matched to a gene. This CDR3 spans 17 amino acids. Germline CDR1 is SEHNR and CDR2 is FQNEAQ (reference sequence). The CDR3 protein is CASSLSLNRGPNEKLFF. The CDR3 bases are TGTGCCAGCAGCTTATCCTTGAACAGGGGCCCCAATGAAAAACTGTTTTTT.

This chain joins TRBV2 and TRBJ2-7, with D possibly being TRBD2 (5 bases). The V end lost 5 bases, the J end lost 2 bases, and 10 bases lay between the germline ends. Germline values: CDR1 SNHLY, CDR2 FYNNEI. The CDR3 is 13 residues long. Here the CDR3 reads CASSSRGAYEQYF. In DNA, the CDR3 is TGTGCCAGCAGTTCCCGGGGAGCCTACGAGCAGTACTTC.

The chain joins TRBV19 to TRBJ2-7, with 7 bases fitting TRBD2. The CDR3 runs to 14 residues. Looked up from germline, CDR1 is LNHDA and CDR2 is SQIVND (reference sequence). V dropped 5 bases and J dropped 2; count of bases not matched to a gene: 6. CDR3 region: CASSSVAGAYEQYF. In DNA, the CDR3 is TGTGCCAGTAGTTCAGTAGCGGGTGCCTACGAGCAGTACTTC.